Listed here are 8 T cell receptor beta chains from one sample, sequenced in a study of CD8 T cells in Susac syndrome. When the RNA was reverse transcribed, random hexamers were used with an input of about 0.5 to 1 ug. In TCRdb, the immunoSEQ multiplex PCR reads were re-called with MiXCR into one record per CDR3 protein. The sample records 200,000 or so distinct CDR3 sequences, 90% to 95% being singletons. Sequenced material: CD4+ T cells from PBMCs. The source is a human donor with multiple sclerosis.

The chain uses TRBV4-1 and TRBJ1-5, with D unclear. Trimming pared 4 bases from V and 6 bases from J, leaving 10 bases between. There are 13 residues in the CDR3. From germline, CDR1 is MGHRA and CDR2 YSYEKL. CDR3 bases: TGCGCCAGCAGCCCACTACCGCCTCAGCCCCAGCATTTT. Translated: CASSPLPPQPQHF.

The chain joins TRBV7-8 to TRBJ1-1, with D perhaps TRBD1 (5 bases). This CDR3 is 13 amino acids long. Germline CDR1 is SGHVS and CDR2 is FQNEAQ. The V end was cut by 4 bases, the J end by 11 bases, with 17 bases between. The CDR3 region is CASSSTGQGRAFF. In nucleotides, the CDR3 is TGTGCCAGCAGCTCAACGGGGCAGGGTCGGGCTTTCTTT.

This sequence joins TRBV12-3 or TRBV12-4 and TRBJ2-1, with 7 bases lining up with TRBD1. Trimming at V came to 5 bases and at J to 4 bases, leaving 5 bases not matched to a gene. The CDR3 totals 14 residues. CDR3 in amino acids: CASSLGQSYNEQFF. CDR3 sequence (DNA): TGTGCCAGCAGTCTGGGACAGAGTTACAATGAGCAGTTCTTC.

The V gene is TRBV7-9, the J gene TRBJ2-6, with TRBD2 matching over 10 bases. The germline CDR1 and CDR2 sequences are SEHNR and FQNEAQ (reference sequence). With 2 bases clipped from V and 2 bases from J, the junction kept 6 bases outside the gene matches. This CDR3 has 18 residues. CDR3: CASSLKLAGPPGANVLTF. The CDR3 DNA follows: TGTGCCAGCAGCTTAAAACTAGCGGGACCCCCTGGGGCCAACGTCCTGACTTTC. Variable domain in full (rest from reference TRBV7-9 and TRBJ2-6): DTGVSQNPRHKITKRGQNVTFRCDPISEHNRLYWYRQTLGQGPEFLTYFQNEAQLEKSRLLSDRFSAERPKGSFSTLEIQRTEQGDSAMYLCASSLKLAGPPGANVLTFGAGSRLTVL.

The chain recombines TRBV4-1 with TRBJ2-1; 8 nucleotides align to TRBD1. The CDR3 is 14 residues long. From germline, CDR1 is MGHRA and CDR2 YSYEKL. The J segment lost 15 bases and the V segment lost 0 bases, leaving 10 bases of the junction unmatched. The DNA of the CDR3 is TGCGCCAGCAGCCAAGATTCGGGGCAGGGGGCGCGGTTCTTC. Protein product: CASSQDSGQGARFF.

The rearrangement links TRBV5-6 to TRBJ1-1; no clear D gene. In germline, CDR1 is SGHDT, CDR2 YYEEEE. V shed 4 bases and J shed 8 bases, with 15 bases lying between them. The CDR3 has 13 residues. CDR3 sequence (DNA): TGTGCCAGCAGCATATTCTCGTTGGCAGAAGCTTTCTTT. Translating it yields CASSIFSLAEAFF.

The J gene is TRBJ2-1, the V gene TRBV14; a possible D gene is TRBD1 (5 bases). The germline V gene has CDR1 SGHDN and CDR2 FVKESK. This CDR3 contains 13 residues. Trimming removed 4 bases at V and 4 bases at J, with 8 bases between. CDR3 protein: CASSRGRYNEQFF. CDR3 nucleotides: TGTGCCAGCAGCCGGGGCCGGTACAATGAGCAGTTCTTC. Drawing the rest from reference TRBV14 and TRBJ2-1, the complete variable domain is EAGVTQFPSHSVIEKGQTVTLRCDPISGHDNLYWYRRVMGKEIKFLLHFVKESKQDESGMPNNRFLAERTGGTYSTLKVQPAELEDSGVYFCASSRGRYNEQFFGPGTRLTVL.

This clonotype was seen a single time. The rearrangement uses TRBV3-1 and TRBJ2-2, with D unclear. The ends were cut back, 1 base at V and 5 bases at J, with 8 bases in the middle. Germline V lookup: CDR1 LGHDT, CDR2 YNNKEL (reference sequence). The CDR3 is 14 residues long. The CDR3 coding sequence is TGTGCCAGCAGCCAAGTGCAGCGAACCGGGGAGCTGTTTTTT. Protein: CASSQVQRTGELFF.